The present T cell receptor beta chain was sequenced within a study of neurological immune-mediated disorders. This clonotype has ten or more counts. Germline values: CDR1 SQVTM, CDR2 ANQGSEA. The CDR3 is 17 amino acids. V lost 6 bases and J lost 4; bases outside the gene matches: 18. TCRdb reprocessed the 5' RACE reads via MiXCR and lists one record per CDR3 protein. The sample contains tens of thousands of distinct CDR3 sequences, 10% of which appear only once. Time point described: longitudinal time-point 1 (baseline). The chain couples TRBV29-1 to TRBJ2-3; 8 bases are shared with TRBD1. Sequencing input: PBMCs. This receptor was identified in a man younger than 45 in good health. The CDR3 DNA is TGCAGCGTCGAGGTCCCGCCCGGACAGGGTTTTTCAGATACGCAGTATTTT. This gives the protein CSVEVPPGQGFSDTQYF.